The rows below give T cell receptor beta chains drawn from one sample of a study of beta chain features in type 1 diabetes. Here immunoSEQ multiplex PCR was the method, and the copy in TCRdb shows in-frame clones only, minus some. The repertoire holds hundreds of thousands of clones, with about 14% as singletons. The sample was naive CD4+ T cells from blood. The origin of the receptors is a man in his late teens or twenties with type 1 diabetes. Each CDR3 is given with its conserved first and last residue. Each record gives: V gene, clone size, J gene, D gene, CDR3 DNA, CDR3 protein. D genes are given only for firm matches. Rows may omit the clone size; those that give it use once, few, many or a size class.

TRBV7-2	.	TRBJ2-1	TRBD2	TGTGCCAGCAGCCTTAGCGGGAGACTCTACAATGAGCAGTTCTTC	CASSLSGRLYNEQFF
TRBV30	.	TRBJ2-7	.	TGTGCCTGGAGTGGCGGACTTACAACCTACGAGCAGTACTTC	CAWSGGLTTYEQYF
TRBV9	.	TRBJ1-6	TRBD1	TGTGCCAGCAGCCCCTCCGGATGGGGGACAGGGAATTCACCCCTCCACTTT	CASSPSGWGTGNSPLHF
TRBV7-2	.	TRBJ2-1	.	TGTGCCAGCAGCCCCTACGATAGCGGAAAGCAGTTCTTC	CASSPYDSGKQFF
TRBV10-3	.	TRBJ2-7	.	TGTGCCACCAGGGGGGGGCTCTACGAGCAGTACTTC	CATRGGLYEQYF
TRBV6-5	few	TRBJ2-7	.	TGTGCCAGCGGTGGCAGATCCTACGAGCAGTACTTC	CASGGRSYEQYF
TRBV29-1	few	TRBJ1-5	.	TGCAGCGTTGGCGGGGATCAGCCCCAGCATTTT	CSVGGDQPQHF
TRBV4-2	few	TRBJ2-5	TRBD2	TGTGCCAGCAGCCAATCGGGGGGTTTTCAAGAGACCCAGTACTTC	CASSQSGGFQETQYF
TRBV28	.	TRBJ2-7	.	TGTGCCAGCAGTCTATGGGACAAGAACTACGAGCAGTACTTC	CASSLWDKNYEQYF
TRBV5-1	.	TRBJ1-5	.	TGCGCCAGCAGCTTGATCGGCGAGGGGAATCAGCCCCAGCATTTT	CASSLIGEGNQPQHF
TRBV11-2	.	TRBJ2-1	.	TGTGCCAGCTCTAATTTCAATGAGCAGTTCTTC	CASSNFNEQFF
TRBV6-5	.	TRBJ2-3	.	TGTGCCAGCAGTTACGGGGACTCACGCACAGATACGCAGTATTTT	CASSYGDSRTDTQYF
TRBV15	few	TRBJ2-7	.	TGTGCCACCAGCAGAGATCTTACCTACGAGCAGTACTTC	CATSRDLTYEQYF